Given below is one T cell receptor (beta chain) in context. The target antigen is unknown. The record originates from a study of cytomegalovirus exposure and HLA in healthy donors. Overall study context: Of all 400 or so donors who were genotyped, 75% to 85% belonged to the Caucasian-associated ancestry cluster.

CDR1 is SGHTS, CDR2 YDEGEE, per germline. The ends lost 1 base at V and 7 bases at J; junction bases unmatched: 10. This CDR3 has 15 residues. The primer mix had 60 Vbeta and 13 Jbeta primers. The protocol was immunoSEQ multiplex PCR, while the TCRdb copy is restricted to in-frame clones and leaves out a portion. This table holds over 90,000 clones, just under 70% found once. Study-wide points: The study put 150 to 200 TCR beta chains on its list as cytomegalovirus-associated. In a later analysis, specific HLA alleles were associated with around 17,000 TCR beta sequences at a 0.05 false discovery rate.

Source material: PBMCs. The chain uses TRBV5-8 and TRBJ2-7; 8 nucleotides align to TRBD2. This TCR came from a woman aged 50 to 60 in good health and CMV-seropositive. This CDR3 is CASSLNIGLAGEQYF. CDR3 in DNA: TGTGCCAGCAGCTTGAATATCGGACTAGCAGGAGAGCAGTACTTC.